The rows below give T cell receptor beta chains drawn from one sample of a study of cytomegalovirus exposure and HLA in healthy donors. TCRdb's table, derived via immunoSEQ multiplex PCR, lists solely in-frame clones and lacks some. The data show under 130,000 clones, 70% to 90% seen once. The specimen was PBMCs. The receptors originated from a woman under 30 in good health and CMV-seropositive. The CDR3 runs from the conserved cysteine through the conserved F or W. D genes are given only for firm matches. Expanded clones get a size class; other rows say once, few or many, or leave the size out.

>TRBV6-1|TRBJ1-2|NA|NA
TGTGCCAGCAGTGAGACAGGAGGAGCTAACTATGGCTACACCTTC
CASSETGGANYGYTF
>TRBV7-9|TRBJ1-1|NA|NA
TGTGCCAGCAGCCGAACGGGGTGGGGTGAAGCTTTCTTT
CASSRTGWGEAFF
>TRBV9|TRBJ1-1|NA|NA
TGTGCCAGCAGCGTGACAGAGAACACTGAAGCTTTCTTT
CASSVTENTEAFF
>TRBV5-1|TRBJ1-1|NA|NA
TGCGCCAGCAGCTTGGATTACGGGAACACTGAAGCTTTCTTT
CASSLDYGNTEAFF
>TRBV19|TRBJ2-1|NA|TRBD2
TGTGCCAGTACTTATTCTAGCGGGGGAAATGAGCAGTTCTTC
CASTYSSGGNEQFF
>TRBV27|TRBJ1-2|NA|NA
TGTGCCAGCAGTTTAACTGACCGAAGGGGTAACTATGGCTACACCTTC
CASSLTDRRGNYGYTF
>TRBV27|TRBJ1-1|NA|NA
TGTGCCAGCACCCAGCTAGGGGTAGGGACTGAAGCTTTCTTT
CASTQLGVGTEAFF
>TRBV4-1|TRBJ1-5|NA|NA
TGCGCCAGCAGCCAAGATAGTGAGGCGTGGCAGCTTAATCAGCCCCAGCATTTT
CASSQDSEAWQLNQPQHF
>TRBV27|TRBJ2-5|NA|NA
TGTGCCAGCAGTTTATCGAGGGTTCAAGAGACCCAGTACTTC
CASSLSRVQETQYF
>TRBV11-2|TRBJ2-2|few|NA
TGTGCCAGCAGCCCCACAGGGCCAATTACCGGGGAGCTGTTTTTT
CASSPTGPITGELFF
>TRBV5-1|TRBJ1-5|few|NA
TGCGCCAGCAGCTTCGGGGGTGATCAGCCCCAGCATTTT
CASSFGGDQPQHF
>TRBV5-1|TRBJ2-5|NA|NA
TGCGCCAGCAGCGATAGGGGGGAGACCCAGTACTTC
CASSDRGETQYF
>TRBV5-6|TRBJ2-2|NA|NA
TGTGCCAGCAGCTTGAGAATGGGGCCCGGGGAGCTGTTTTTT
CASSLRMGPGELFF
>TRBV19|TRBJ1-1|NA|NA
TGTGCCAGTAGCCCCACTCGGAGGGGTACTGAAGCTTTCTTT
CASSPTRRGTEAFF
>TRBV28|TRBJ1-3|NA|NA
TGTGCCAGCAGTTTCCCTCTCTATACTGGAAACACCATATATTTT
CASSFPLYTGNTIYF
>TRBV4-1|TRBJ2-7|few|TRBD1
TGCGCCAGCAGGAGTTGGACAGGGAAGAGTGAGCAGTACTTC
CASRSWTGKSEQYF
>TRBV6-4|TRBJ2-7|NA|TRBD1
TGTGCCAGCAGTCACCGGGACAGGGGGCAGAACGAGCAGTACTTC
CASSHRDRGQNEQYF
>TRBV19|TRBJ1-3|NA|NA
TGTGCCAGTAGTTTTCTATCTGAAGTCCTCTCTGGAAACACCATATATTTT
CASSFLSEVLSGNTIYF
>TRBV5-4|TRBJ2-2|NA|TRBD1
TGTGCCAGCAGCCGAGGACAGGGTTGGGCCGGGGAGCTGTTTTTT
CASSRGQGWAGELFF
>TRBV30|TRBJ2-7|NA|TRBD1
TGTGCCTGGAGGTCCCCGGGACAGGGGATCTACGAGCAGTACTTC
CAWRSPGQGIYEQYF
>TRBV2|TRBJ1-2|NA|NA
TGTGCCAGCAGTCTCGACAGGCTGGGTGATGGCTACACCTTC
CASSLDRLGDGYTF
>TRBV9|TRBJ1-1|NA|NA
TGTGCCAGCAGGGAGCCTGAAGCTTTCTTT
CASREPEAFF
>TRBV5-6|TRBJ1-5|NA|TRBD1
TGTGCCAGCAGTACCGACCCGGGACAGCCTAATCAGCCCCAGCATTTT
CASSTDPGQPNQPQHF
>TRBV19|TRBJ2-1|NA|TRBD1
TGTGCCAGTAGTCGTCAGGGGGCGAAGTTCTTC
CASSRQGAKFF
>TRBV27|TRBJ1-6|NA|NA
TGTGCCAGCAGTTTGGCCCGGAGCTATAATTCACCCCTCCACTTT
CASSLARSYNSPLHF
>TRBV2|TRBJ1-1|NA|NA
TGTGCCAGCCTCACAGTACAAGCTTTCTTT
CASLTVQAFF
>TRBV21-1|TRBJ1-5|few|NA
TGTGCCAGCAGGTCCTTAGATCAGCCCCAGCATTTT
CASRSLDQPQHF
>TRBV7-6|TRBJ1-6|NA|TRBD1
TGTGCCAGCAGCGACGGACAGGGGGAATCGCCCCTCCACTTT
CASSDGQGESPLHF
>TRBV9|TRBJ2-3|NA|NA
TGTGCCAGCAGCGCGACAGGTACAGATACGCAGTATTTT
CASSATGTDTQYF
>TRBV28|TRBJ2-7|NA|TRBD1
TGTGCCAGCAGTGTGCGGACAGGGGGACTCTACGAGCAGTACTTC
CASSVRTGGLYEQYF
>TRBV7-9|TRBJ1-4|NA|TRBD1
TGTGCCAGCAGCTTATGGACAGGGGGCAGAGCTAATGAAAAACTGTTTTTT
CASSLWTGGRANEKLFF
>TRBV18|TRBJ2-7|once|NA
TGTGCCAGCTCACCACCGTCCGCTATCTACGAGCAGTACTTC
CASSPPSAIYEQYF
>TRBV19|TRBJ2-7|NA|NA
TGTGCCAGTAGTCCGAGGCGGGTGACCCCCACCTACGAGCAGTACTTC
CASSPRRVTPTYEQYF
>TRBV28|TRBJ1-1|NA|TRBD1
TGTGCCAGCAGACTATCCGGGACAGTGAACACTGAAGCTTTCTTT
CASRLSGTVNTEAFF
>TRBV18|TRBJ2-7|NA|TRBD1
TGTGCCAGCTCACCACGAGCGGACAGGGGACTCTCCTACGAGCAGTACTTC
CASSPRADRGLSYEQYF
>TRBV29-1|TRBJ2-7|NA|TRBD1
TGCAGCGTTGGACAGGGGGAAAACTACGAGCAGTACTTC
CSVGQGENYEQYF
>TRBV10-1|TRBJ1-6|NA|NA
TGCGCCAGCAGTGAGTCTCCAGGGTTTGGATCACCCCTCCACTTT
CASSESPGFGSPLHF
>TRBV11-2|TRBJ2-3|NA|NA
TGTGCCAGCAGCTTAGTGTTTACAGCCAGCACAGATACGCAGTATTTT
CASSLVFTASTDTQYF
>TRBV7-3|TRBJ2-5|few|NA
TGTGCCAGCGGTGATAGCCGGGGGACCCAGTACTTC
CASGDSRGTQYF